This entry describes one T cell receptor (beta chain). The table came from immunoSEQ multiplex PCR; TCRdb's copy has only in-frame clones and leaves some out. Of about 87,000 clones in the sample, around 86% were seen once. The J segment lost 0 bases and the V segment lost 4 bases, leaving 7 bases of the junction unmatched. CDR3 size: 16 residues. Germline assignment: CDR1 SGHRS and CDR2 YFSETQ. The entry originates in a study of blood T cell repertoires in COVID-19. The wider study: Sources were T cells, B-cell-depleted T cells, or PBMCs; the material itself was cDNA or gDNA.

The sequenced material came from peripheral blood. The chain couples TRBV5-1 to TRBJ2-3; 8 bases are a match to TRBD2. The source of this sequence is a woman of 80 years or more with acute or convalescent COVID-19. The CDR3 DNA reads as TGCGCCAGCAGCCCATTAGCGGGGTCTAGCACAGATACGCAGTATTTT. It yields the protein CASSPLAGSSTDTQYF.